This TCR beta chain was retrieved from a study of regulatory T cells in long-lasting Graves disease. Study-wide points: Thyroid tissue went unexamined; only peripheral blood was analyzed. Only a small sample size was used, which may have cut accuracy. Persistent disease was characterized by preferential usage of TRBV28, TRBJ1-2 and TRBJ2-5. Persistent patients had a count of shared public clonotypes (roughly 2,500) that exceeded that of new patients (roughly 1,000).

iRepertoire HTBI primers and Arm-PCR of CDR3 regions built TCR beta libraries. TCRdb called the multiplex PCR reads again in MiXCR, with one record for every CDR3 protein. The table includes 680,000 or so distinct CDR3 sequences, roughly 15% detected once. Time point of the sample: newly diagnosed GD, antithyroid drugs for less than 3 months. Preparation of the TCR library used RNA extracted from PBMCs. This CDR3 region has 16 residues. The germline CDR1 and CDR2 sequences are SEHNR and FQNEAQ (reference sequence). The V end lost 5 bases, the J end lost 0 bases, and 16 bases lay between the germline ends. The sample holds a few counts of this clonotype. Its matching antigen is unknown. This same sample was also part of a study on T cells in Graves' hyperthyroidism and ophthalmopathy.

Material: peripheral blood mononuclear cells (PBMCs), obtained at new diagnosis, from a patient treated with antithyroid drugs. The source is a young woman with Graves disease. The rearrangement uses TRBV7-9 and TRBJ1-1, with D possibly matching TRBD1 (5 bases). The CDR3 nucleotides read TGTGCCAGCAGCGTTCTTGGGGGGGGATTGAACACTGAAGCTTTCTTT. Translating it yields CASSVLGGGLNTEAFF. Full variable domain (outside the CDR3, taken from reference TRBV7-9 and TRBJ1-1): DTGVSQNPRHKITKRGQNVTFRCDPISEHNRLYWYRQTLGQGPEFLTYFQNEAQLEKSRLLSDRFSAERPKGSFSTLEIQRTEQGDSAMYLCASSVLGGGLNTEAFFGQGTRLTVV.